These 6 T cell receptor beta chains were sequenced from one sample in a study of blood T cells in healthy people across ages. A J-beta primer mix and a sample-barcoded 5' primer were used in a second PCR of about 7 to 12 cycles. TCRdb fed the 5' RACE reads into MiXCR, producing one record per CDR3 protein. The repertoire holds about 1.4 million distinct CDR3 sequences, with approximately 63% as singletons. Sequencing was performed on blood. These receptors all come from a man in his late teens or twenties in good health.

This clonotype was counted between two and nine times. CDR3 protein: CSVVRNTEAFF. DNA of the CDR3: TGCAGCGTTGTCAGGAACACTGAAGCTTTCTTT. The chain couples TRBV29-1 to TRBJ1-1; D gene unclear. The CDR3 sequence is 11 residues long. Trimming took off 4 bases at V and 1 base at J, with 4 bases between the two ends. The germline V gene has CDR1 SQVTM and CDR2 ANQGSEA.

This clonotype occurred a few times. V and J are TRBV29-1 and TRBJ2-1; D might be TRBD2 (6 bases). Germline values: CDR1 SQVTM, CDR2 ANQGSEA. V dropped 1 base and J dropped 10 bases, with 14 bases sitting between them. There are 13 residues in the CDR3. The CDR3 sequence: CSVEVNGSDEQFF. DNA of the CDR3: TGCAGCGTTGAAGTCAACGGGAGCGACGAGCAGTTCTTC.

This clonotype was picked up a small number of times. The V call is TRBV7-8, the J call TRBJ2-5; 11 bases are a match to TRBD2. Matching the DNA end better, TRBJ2-7 makes the J call doubtful. CDR1 and CDR2 (germline): SGHVS, FQNEAQ. This CDR3 comprises 15 residues. CDR3 protein: CASSKRLAGTYEQYF. The CDR3 nucleotides are TGTGCCAGCAGCAAGCGACTAGCGGGAACGTACGAGCAGTACTTC.

The rearrangement joins TRBV28 to TRBJ2-7; TRBD1 agrees at 7 bases. Trimming removed 4 bases from V and 2 bases from J; junction bases left unmatched: 11. CDR1 MDHEN and CDR2 SYDVKM come from the germline V gene. This CDR3 is built from 16 residues. The CDR3 region is CASSSHRDRVTYEQYF. For the CDR3, the DNA is TGTGCCAGCAGTTCCCATCGGGACAGAGTTACCTACGAGCAGTACTTC.

The rearrangement uses TRBV29-1 and TRBJ2-7, with D tentatively TRBD1 or TRBD2 (5 bases each). Trimming cost V 3 bases and J 1 base, with 13 bases left between them. From germline, CDR1 is SQVTM and CDR2 ANQGSEA. CDR3 length: 14 amino acids. CDR3 in DNA: TGCAGCGTTGAGGCAGAGGGGCGTTCCTACGAGCAGTACTTC. Translating it yields CSVEAEGRSYEQYF.

In its sample, this clonotype was seen a few times. This sequence joins TRBV20-1 and TRBJ1-1, with D unclear. V was cut by 3 bases and J by 0 bases, with 5 bases left in between. Germline V gene lookup returns CDR1 DFQATT and CDR2 SNEGSKA (reference sequence). The CDR3 runs 12 residues. CDR3 nucleotides: TGCAGTGCTAGTCCTGTGAACACTGAAGCTTTCTTT. It encodes CSASPVNTEAFF.